A selection of T cell receptor beta chains follows, all from one sample in a study of blood T cell repertoires in COVID-19. Clones were read by immunoSEQ multiplex PCR, and TCRdb kept only the in-frame ones, dropping some. The sample lists 350,000 to 450,000 clones, roughly 86% occurring once. The specimen was PBMCs or T cells enriched from blood (not recorded which). Source of these receptors: a man in his forties or fifties in a cohort exposed to, infected with or recovered from COVID-19 (not recorded which). Both conserved end residues are part of each CDR3. A D gene is named only where the DNA matches it firmly. Clone sizes are given selectively: once, few, many, or a class where the clone is expanded.

TRBJ1-1 | TRBV18 | - | once | CASSPRGNTEAFF | TGTGCCAGCTCACCACGAGGGAACACTGAAGCTTTCTTT
TRBJ1-1 | TRBV7-9 | TRBD1 | - | CASSSWTGGTEAFF | TGTGCCAGCAGCTCTTGGACAGGGGGGACTGAAGCTTTCTTT
TRBJ1-2 | TRBV7-9 | - | - | CASSLQGSYYGYTF | TGTGCCAGCAGCTTACAGGGTTCGTACTATGGCTACACCTTC
TRBJ1-5 | TRBV3-1/TRBV3-2 | - | - | CASSQDPGRPQHF | TGTGCCAGCAGCCAAGATCCCGGTCGGCCCCAGCATTTT
TRBJ2-1 | TRBV28 | TRBD2 | - | CASSLRLAGNNEQFF | TGTGCCAGCAGTTTGAGACTAGCGGGCAACAATGAGCAGTTCTTC
TRBJ2-7 | TRBV28 | TRBD1 | once | CASSRTGGVSYEQYF | TGTGCCAGCAGTCGAACAGGGGGCGTTTCCTACGAGCAGTACTTC
TRBJ2-1 | TRBV7-9 | - | - | CASSLAPNEQFF | TGTGCCAGCAGCTTAGCCCCAAATGAGCAGTTCTTC
TRBJ2-2 | TRBV5-1 | - | - | CASSLAAFQANTGELFF | TGCGCCAGCAGCTTGGCCGCTTTCCAGGCGAACACCGGGGAGCTGTTTTTT
TRBJ2-6 | TRBV25-1 | - | - | CASSEVSARANVLTF | TGTGCCAGCAGTGAAGTCAGCGCAAGGGCCAACGTCCTGACTTTC
TRBJ2-2 | TRBV15 | - | few | CATSGDSDRVTGELFF | TGTGCCACCAGCGGCGATAGCGACCGGGTGACCGGGGAGCTGTTTTTT